What follows are 18 T cell receptor beta chains derived from one specimen sequenced in a study of response to subunit inactivated influenza vaccine. TCRdb processed the RT-PCR reads anew with MiXCR; each CDR3 protein has one entry. The repertoire holds hundreds of thousands of distinct CDR3 sequences, with roughly 13% as singletons. Here the sequenced sample was PBMCs from blood, taken approximately 15 days before vaccination. These receptor sequences come from a man aged 50 to 59 who received an inactivated influenza vaccine.

In its sample, this clonotype was seen a few times. The V and J genes are TRBV2 and TRBJ2-2; D assignment may be TRBD1 or TRBD2 (5 bases each). Germline CDR1 SNHLY, CDR2 FYNNEI. V dropped 8 bases and J dropped 7 bases, with 20 bases sitting between them. CDR3 length: 15 residues. The CDR3 loop is CASRWLGERNGELFF. The CDR3 bases are TGTGCCAGCCGTTGGCTGGGGGAGCGTAACGGGGAGCTGTTTTTT.

This clonotype appeared many times. V gene TRBV28 combines with J gene TRBJ2-6; 8 bases line up with TRBD1. Trimming cost V 7 bases and J 4 bases; bases outside gene matches: 6. The CDR3 contains 15 residues. Germline V gene sequence: CDR1 MDHEN, CDR2 SYDVKM. The CDR3 is CASTTGGSGANVLTF. For the CDR3, the DNA is TGTGCCAGCACCACAGGGGGTTCGGGGGCCAACGTCCTGACTTTC.

The chain recombines TRBV2 with TRBJ1-5; 7 nucleotides match TRBD1. The V gene's germline CDR1 is SNHLY and CDR2 FYNNEI. The CDR3 is 14 residues long. V lost 8 bases to trimming and J lost 2 bases; unmatched junction nucleotides: 6. The CDR3 loop reads CASQQGSGNQPQHF. The CDR3 DNA follows: TGTGCCAGCCAACAGGGGTCCGGCAATCAGCCCCAGCATTTT.

This clonotype was recorded a few times. The gene calls are TRBV7-2 and TRBJ2-7; tentatively, D is TRBD1 (6 bases). Germline loops: CDR1 SGHTA, CDR2 FQGNSA. The CDR3 loop spans 14 amino acids. The V and J ends lost 6 bases and 7 bases respectively, with 19 bases between them. This chain's CDR3 is CASSLMGAGREQYF. The CDR3 DNA follows: TGTGCCAGCAGTCTTATGGGGGCCGGGCGGGAGCAGTACTTC.

The rearrangement joins TRBV4-1 to TRBJ2-5, with D maybe TRBD1 (5 bases). CDR3 size: 16 residues. With 0 bases removed from V and 3 bases from J, the gap between germline ends came to 14 bases. Germline CDR1 is MGHRA and CDR2 is YSYEKL. The CDR3 is CASSQDFYSGKETQYF. CDR3 bases: TGCGCCAGCAGCCAAGATTTTTATTCAGGGAAAGAGACCCAGTACTTC.

Note on this clonotype: Given a much more abundant clone one base away, this may be a read error. The chain recombines TRBV4-2 with TRBJ1-3; D not resolved. The CDR3 sequence is 15 residues long. Looked up from germline, CDR1 is LGHNA and CDR2 is YNFKEQ. The CDR3 region is CDSSQAASSGNTIYF. In DNA, the CDR3 is TGTGACAGCAGCCAAGCAGCGAGCTCTGGAAACACCATATATTTT.

This clonotype was found many times. The CDR3 region has the DNA TGTGCCAGCAGCCTCGGGACAGGGGGAAAATATGGCTACACCTTC. This gives the protein CASSLGTGGKYGYTF. The chain links TRBV6-1 to TRBJ1-2; 11 positions agree with TRBD1. This CDR3 is built from 15 residues. The J segment lost 5 bases and the V segment lost 6 bases, leaving 8 bases of the junction unmatched. Germline CDR1 and CDR2: MNHNS and SASEGT.

This chain links TRBV12-3 or TRBV12-4 with TRBJ2-1; 13 bases agree with TRBD2. This CDR3 has 16 residues. V lost 3 bases, J lost 6 bases, and 5 bases stayed unmatched. The CDR3 DNA follows: TGTGCCAGCAGTTTTTACGGGACTAGCGGGACCAATGAGCAGTTCTTC. Translation: CASSFYGTSGTNEQFF.

J is TRBJ2-1 and V is TRBV9, with 7 bases fitting TRBD2. The CDR3 runs to 15 residues. The germline gives CDR1 SGDLS, CDR2 YYNGEE. After removal of 2 bases from V and 2 bases from J, the junction contained 4 bases not matched to a gene. The chain's CDR3 is CASSVGTNTYNEQFF. The CDR3, as DNA: TGTGCCAGCAGCGTGGGGACTAATACCTACAATGAGCAGTTCTTC.

The rearrangement joins TRBV13 to TRBJ2-7; 10 positions match TRBD2. This CDR3 spans 14 amino acids. Germline V CDR1 and CDR2: PRHDT, FYEKMQ (reference sequence). Unmatched junction bases numbered 3, after V lost 5 bases and J lost 2 bases. The CDR3: CASSRGLAAYEQYF. Written as DNA, the CDR3 is TGTGCCAGCAGCCGAGGACTAGCGGCCTACGAGCAGTACTTC.

The chain links TRBV15 to TRBJ2-3; the D gene is possibly TRBD1 (5 bases). CDR3 length: 18 residues. The germline V and J ends were trimmed by 0 bases and 0 bases, with 16 bases remaining between them. CDR1 is LNHNV, CDR2 YYDKDF, per germline (reference sequence). Here the CDR3 DNA reads TGTGCCACCAGCAGAGATTCCGTTACCAGGGTTAGCACAGATACGCAGTATTTT. Amino acid sequence: CATSRDSVTRVSTDTQYF.

The gene calls are TRBV4-2 and TRBJ1-4; no clear D gene. The CDR3 has 15 residues. Germline assignment: CDR1 LGHNA and CDR2 YNFKEQ. Trimming cost V 0 bases and J 8 bases, with 13 bases left between them. Here the CDR3 DNA reads TGTGCCAGCAGCCAAGATCAGGTCAATCGGGAAAAACTGTTTTTT. Its translation: CASSQDQVNREKLFF.

The gene calls are TRBV6-2 or TRBV6-3 and TRBJ2-4; 9 bases match TRBD2. Germline lookup yields CDR1 MNHEY and CDR2 SVGEGT. CDR3 length: 18 amino acids. The trim removed 2 bases at V and 3 bases at J, leaving 11 bases unmatched. The CDR3 sequence: CASSYQERTSVDKNIQYF. The DNA of the CDR3 is TGTGCCAGCAGTTACCAGGAGCGGACTAGCGTAGACAAAAACATTCAGTACTTC.

In its sample, this clonotype was seen a few times. CDR3 nucleotide sequence: TGCAGTGCTAGCATGGGGGGCAAAAACATTCAGTACTTC. Translating gives CSASMGGKNIQYF. This rearrangement joins TRBV20-1 to TRBJ2-4, with D perhaps matching TRBD2 (6 bases). V shed 3 bases and J shed 3 bases, with 9 bases lying between them. The CDR3 spans 13 residues. Germline V lookup: CDR1 DFQATT, CDR2 SNEGSKA (reference sequence).

This clonotype was seen more than once but under ten times. The chain combines TRBV14 with TRBJ2-7; 8 bases match TRBD2. The CDR3 has 15 residues. Germline V gene lookup returns CDR1 SGHDN and CDR2 FVKESK. Losses at the gene ends were 0 bases for V and 2 bases for J; bases not matched to a gene: 3. The CDR3, as DNA: TGTGCCAGCAGCCAAGAACTAGCGGCCACCTACGAGCAGTACTTC. It codes for CASSQELAATYEQYF.

This clonotype was counted a few times. V and J are TRBV3-1 and TRBJ2-6, with TRBD1 matching over 11 bases. V lost 8 bases to trimming and J lost 0 bases; unmatched junction nucleotides: 12. The CDR3 length is 19 residues. Germline-derived CDR1 and CDR2 are LGHDT and YNNKEL (reference sequence). CDR3 coding DNA: TGTGCCAGCCTCAGAGCCGGGACAGGGGGTTTCTCTGGGGCCAACGTCCTGACTTTC. Residues: CASLRAGTGGFSGANVLTF.

The chain joins TRBV11-2 to TRBJ2-7; D is perhaps TRBD2 (5 bases). V dropped 2 bases and J dropped 3 bases, with 23 bases sitting between them. Germline assignment: CDR1 SGHAT and CDR2 FQNNGV. There are 18 residues in the CDR3. This CDR3 reads CASSLSFGGSGYLYEQYF. CDR3 nucleotides: TGTGCCAGCAGCTTATCATTCGGCGGGTCGGGGTATCTCTACGAGCAGTACTTC. Together with reference TRBV11-2 and TRBJ2-7, the CDR3 gives the full variable domain: EAGVAQSPRYKIIEKRQSVAFWCNPISGHATLYWYQQILGQGPKLLIQFQNNGVVDDSQLPKDRFSAERLKGVDSTLKIQPAKLEDSAVYLCASSLSFGGSGYLYEQYFGPGTRLTVT.

A few counts support this clonotype. The chain carries TRBV20-1 and TRBJ1-2; D ambiguous. The CDR3 has 12 amino acids. Looked up from germline, CDR1 is DFQATT and CDR2 is SNEGSKA (reference sequence). V was shortened by 0 bases and J by 4 bases, with 6 bases between the two germline ends. CDR3 amino acids: CSARDDSYGYTF. CDR3 nucleotide sequence: TGCAGTGCTAGAGATGACTCCTATGGCTACACCTTC.